One sample yielded the 32 T cell receptor beta chains listed below, sequenced in a study of CD8 T cells in ankylosing spondylitis. Their target antigens are unknown. Study conclusions and caveats: Among TCR beta sequences, a motif of roughly 8 highly homologous variants appeared characteristic of ankylosing spondylitis blood.

MiXCR, applied by TCRdb to the 5' RACE reads, yields one record per CDR3 protein. This sample has approximately 220,000 distinct CDR3 sequences, with about 18% found just once. Sequencing was carried out using blood, either unsorted or a sorted T cell fraction (not recorded which). Receptor source: a male donor with ankylosing spondylitis.

In this sample, this clonotype turned up a few times. This chain connects TRBV2 to TRBJ1-2; D may be TRBD1 (5 bases). This CDR3 has 15 residues. From germline, CDR1 is SNHLY and CDR2 FYNNEI. Trimming removed 11 bases at V and 0 bases at J, with 19 bases between. CDR3 in amino acids: CAVLMGQAANYGYTF. Written as DNA, the CDR3 is TGTGCCGTACTTATGGGGCAGGCCGCTAACTATGGCTACACCTTC.

The genes are TRBV12-3 or TRBV12-4 and TRBJ2-1; perhaps TRBD1 as D (5 bases). Trimming pared 2 bases from V and 5 bases from J, leaving 13 bases between. The CDR3 extends over 15 amino acids. Written as DNA, the CDR3 is TGTGCCAGCAGTTTATGGCAGGGTGTCCACAATGAGCAGTTCTTC. Translating gives CASSLWQGVHNEQFF.

The J gene is TRBJ2-2, the V gene TRBV27, with D unresolved. V was shortened by 0 bases and J by 0 bases, with 11 bases between the two germline ends. Germline V gene sequence: CDR1 MNHEY, CDR2 SMNVEV (reference sequence). CDR3 length equals 17 residues. The CDR3 coding sequence is TGTGCCAGCAGTTTATCGGTAGTCCAAACGAACACCGGGGAGCTGTTTTTT. The encoded protein is CASSLSVVQTNTGELFF.

The V and J genes are TRBV15 and TRBJ2-2; 8 nucleotides line up with TRBD1. The CDR3 length is 18 residues. V lost 0 bases to trimming and J lost 6 bases; unmatched junction nucleotides: 12. The germline CDR1 and CDR2 sequences are LNHNV and YYDKDF (reference sequence). CDR3 in DNA: TGTGCCACCAGCAGAGATCGCCCAGGGGGCTTGGACGCCGGGGAGCTGTTTTTT. Its translation is CATSRDRPGGLDAGELFF.

This chain uses TRBV18 with TRBJ2-3; D is ambiguous. Germline CDR1 is KGHSH and CDR2 is LQKENI. Trimming shortened V by 3 bases and J by 5 bases, and 6 bases separated the two germline ends. The CDR3 contains 12 residues. The CDR3 DNA is TGTGCCAGCTCACCCGACGTAGATACGCAGTATTTT. Translating it yields CASSPDVDTQYF.

At least ten counts were recorded for this clonotype. The chain couples TRBV9 to TRBJ2-7, with a possible D match to TRBD2 (5 bases). The CDR3 consists of 13 residues. Germline CDR1 is SGDLS and CDR2 is YYNGEE. V shed 0 bases and J shed 1 base, with 5 bases lying between them. The CDR3 protein is CASSVGGSYEQYF. The CDR3, as DNA: TGTGCCAGCAGCGTAGGAGGGTCCTACGAGCAGTACTTC.

This clonotype was counted only a few times. V is TRBV7-8 and J is TRBJ2-1, with a tentative D call TRBD2 (7 bases). Germline CDR1 reads SGHVS; CDR2 reads FQNEAQ. Trimming shortened V by 4 bases and J by 3 bases, and 16 bases separated the two germline ends. The CDR3 spans 16 residues. CDR3 in DNA: TGTGCCAGCAGCTCAAGGGGGGACTACCTCTACAATGAGCAGTTCTTC. Amino acids: CASSSRGDYLYNEQFF.

This clonotype has just a few counts. This chain connects TRBV28 to TRBJ1-1; D remains ambiguous. V lost 3 bases and J 5 bases, leaving 10 bases between the germline ends. CDR1 is MDHEN and CDR2 is SYDVKM in the germline V gene. This CDR3 comprises 13 residues. In DNA, the CDR3 is TGTGCCAGCAGTTTGAGGGTACGAACTGAAGCTTTCTTT. Translation gives CASSLRVRTEAFF.

This clonotype was detected many times. The chain couples TRBV12-3 or TRBV12-4 to TRBJ2-3; D not certain. The CDR3 loop spans 12 amino acids. The germline V and J ends were trimmed by 4 bases and 4 bases, with 6 bases remaining between them. CDR3 sequence (DNA): TGTGCCAGCAGTTATGTGGCAGATACGCAGTATTTT. Protein sequence: CASSYVADTQYF.

This clonotype was picked up a small number of times. The rearrangement uses TRBV7-8 and TRBJ2-3; 7 nucleotides match TRBD1. CDR3 length: 15 residues. Germline CDR1 and CDR2: SGHVS and FQNEAQ. V was pared by 5 bases and J by 1 base, with 6 bases of the junction left unmatched. CDR3 in amino acids: CASSPLTGCTDTQYF. The CDR3 region has the DNA TGTGCCAGCAGCCCACTGACAGGGTGCACAGATACGCAGTATTTT.

This chain connects TRBV24-1 to TRBJ2-1; D assignment may be TRBD1 or TRBD2 (5 bases each). CDR1 and CDR2 (germline): KGHDR, SFDVKD. The CDR3 totals 14 residues. Trimming cost V 4 bases and J 10 bases, with 16 bases left between them. DNA for the CDR3: TGTGCCACCAGTGAACCTGGGACCTTGCACGAGCAGTTCTTC. As protein: CATSEPGTLHEQFF.

This CDR3 reads CASSEALLGDPEGYF. The CDR3 DNA reads as TGTGCCAGCAGTGAAGCGCTTCTGGGAGACCCCGAGGGGTACTTC. The rearrangement links TRBV2 to TRBJ2-7; tentatively, D is TRBD2 (5 bases). The CDR3 extends over 15 amino acids. V was pared by 0 bases and J by 12 bases, with 21 bases between. Germline CDR1 SNHLY, CDR2 FYNNEI.

This clonotype has at least ten counts. This chain joins TRBV25-1 and TRBJ2-1; 10 bases are shared with TRBD2. CDR3 length equals 15 residues. The junction had 5 bases not matched to a gene; V was cut back by 3 bases and J by 6 bases. Per the germline V gene, CDR1 is MGHDK and CDR2 is SYGVNS. For the CDR3, the DNA is TGTGCCAGCAGTGACGTAGCGGGAGGACTCAATGAGCAGTTCTTC. Its protein product is CASSDVAGGLNEQFF.

The table lists this clonotype with many counts. The chain couples TRBV20-1 to TRBJ2-7; 7 bases are a match to TRBD2. The CDR3 is 12 residues long. Germline V gene sequence: CDR1 DFQATT, CDR2 SNEGSKA (reference sequence). V trimming: 3 bases; J trimming: 4 bases; junction bases outside the gene matches: 3. The CDR3 nucleotides are TGCAGTGCTAGGCTAGCGGAGTACGAGCAGTACTTC. It is translated as CSARLAEYEQYF.

V gene TRBV7-9 combines with J gene TRBJ2-2; no definite D call. The CDR3 is 12 amino acids. V was cut by 3 bases and J by 7 bases, with 6 bases left in between. The germline CDR1 and CDR2 sequences are SEHNR and FQNEAQ (reference sequence). The DNA of the CDR3 is TGTGCCAGCAGCTTTGGGGACGGGGAGCTGTTTTTT. Encoded protein: CASSFGDGELFF.

This chain connects TRBV7-9 to TRBJ2-1; D gene unclear. CDR3 size: 15 residues. CDR1 and CDR2 from the germline V gene are SEHNR and FQNEAQ (reference sequence). V was clipped by 3 bases and J by 4 bases, with 13 bases between them. The CDR3 spells CASSFSRTYYNEQFF. DNA of the CDR3: TGTGCCAGCAGCTTTTCCAGGACCTATTACAATGAGCAGTTCTTC.

The chain links TRBV6-2 or TRBV6-3 to TRBJ2-1, with TRBD1 matching over 9 bases. The CDR3 is 17 amino acids. The junction had 6 bases not matched to a gene; V was cut back by 0 bases and J by 3 bases. From germline, CDR1 is MNHEY and CDR2 SVGEGT. CDR3 residues: CASSYSPGQGLYNEQFF. CDR3 bases: TGTGCCAGCAGTTACTCGCCGGGACAGGGCCTCTACAATGAGCAGTTCTTC.

There are a few counts of this clonotype. The CDR3 DNA sequence: TGTGCCAGCAGGGACGGGAACTACTACGAGCAGTACTTC. Protein sequence: CASRDGNYYEQYF. The J gene is TRBJ2-7, the V gene TRBV7-9, with a tentative D call TRBD2 (5 bases). This CDR3 has 13 residues. Trimming took off 6 bases at V and 3 bases at J, with 12 bases between the two ends. Looked up from germline, CDR1 is SEHNR and CDR2 is FQNEAQ (reference sequence).

This clonotype came up a few times. The gene calls are TRBV5-1 and TRBJ1-6, with TRBD1 as a possible D gene (6 bases). The CDR3 length is 21 residues. CDR1 SGHRS and CDR2 YFSETQ come from the germline V gene. With 4 bases removed from V and 0 bases from J, the gap between germline ends came to 26 bases. CDR3 in DNA: TGCGCCAGCAGCCACTGGGCAGGGGCCTTTTCCATAAGCTCCTATAATTCACCCCTCCACTTT. This codes for CASSHWAGAFSISSYNSPLHF. Full variable domain (outside the CDR3, taken from reference TRBV5-1 and TRBJ1-6): KAGVTQTPRYLIKTRGQQVTLSCSPISGHRSVSWYQQTPGQGLQFLFEYFSETQRNKGNFPGRFSGRQFSNSRSEMNVSTLELGDSALYLCASSHWAGAFSISSYNSPLHFGNGTRLTVT.

Only a few counts were recorded for this clonotype. The chain recombines TRBV27 with TRBJ2-2; a possible D gene is TRBD1 (6 bases). V was trimmed by 6 bases and J by 9 bases, leaving 14 bases between them. CDR1 MNHEY and CDR2 SMNVEV come from the germline V gene (reference sequence). The CDR3 loop spans 13 amino acids. The CDR3 loop reads CASRQQGYRELFF. The CDR3, as DNA: TGTGCCAGCAGGCAACAGGGATACCGGGAGCTGTTTTTT.

The chain uses TRBV19 and TRBJ2-7, with a tentative D call TRBD2 (5 bases). Germline values: CDR1 LNHDA, CDR2 SQIVND (reference sequence). The CDR3 consists of 11 residues. V shed 8 bases and J shed 4 bases, with 9 bases lying between them. CDR3 loop: CASGEGYEQYF. The CDR3, as DNA: TGTGCCAGTGGTGAGGGATACGAGCAGTACTTC.

This clonotype showed up just a few times. V gene TRBV7-8 combines with J gene TRBJ1-1, with D uncertain. This CDR3 spans 15 amino acids. V lost 2 bases to trimming and J lost 1 base, with 11 bases between them. Germline CDR1 is SGHVS and CDR2 is FQNEAQ. DNA for the CDR3: TGTGCCAGCAGCTTAACTTCGGGAGAGAACACTGAAGCTTTCTTT. This gives the protein CASSLTSGENTEAFF.

The V call is TRBV7-3, the J call TRBJ1-1; TRBD1 agrees at 8 bases. J gave up 5 bases and V 4 bases, and 12 bases lay outside the gene matches. Per the germline V gene, CDR1 is SGHTA and CDR2 is FQGTGA. The CDR3 covers 16 residues. CDR3 nucleotide sequence: TGTGCCAGCAGCTCTATATACAGGGGGAAATCGACTGAAGCTTTCTTT. Encoded protein: CASSSIYRGKSTEAFF.

V gene TRBV27 combines with J gene TRBJ2-2; no clear D. This CDR3 is built from 14 residues. V shed 6 bases and J shed 0 bases, with 8 bases lying between them. Per germline, CDR1 MNHEY and CDR2 SMNVEV (reference sequence). The CDR3 DNA sequence: TGTGCCAGCAGGGCTGGAGCGAACACCGGGGAGCTGTTTTTT. Its translation is CASRAGANTGELFF.

This clonotype was observed a few times. V and J are TRBV7-9 and TRBJ1-2; TRBD1 agrees at 11 bases. Trimming took 5 bases from V and 6 from J; bases not matched to a gene: 14. The CDR3 runs to 17 residues. From germline, CDR1 is SEHNR and CDR2 FQNEAQ (reference sequence). Here the CDR3 DNA reads TGTGCCAGCAGCCCTAGCCTCCCCGGACAGGGGGCCAATGGCTACACCTTC. Protein product: CASSPSLPGQGANGYTF. Using reference TRBV7-9 and TRBJ1-2 for the parts outside the CDR3, the full variable domain is DTGVSQNPRHKITKRGQNVTFRCDPISEHNRLYWYRQTLGQGPEFLTYFQNEAQLEKSRLLSDRFSAERPKGSFSTLEIQRTEQGDSAMYLCASSPSLPGQGANGYTFGSGTRLTVV.

This chain joins TRBV11-2 and TRBJ2-7; D tentatively reads TRBD1 or TRBD2 (6 bases each). V was shortened by 5 bases and J by 1 base, with 24 bases between the two germline ends. The CDR3 is 18 residues long. CDR1 is SGHAT and CDR2 is FQNNGV in the germline V gene. The CDR3 coding sequence is TGTGCCAGCAGCGGCGGGGTTGGTTTCGGACAGCTATCCTACGAGCAGTACTTC. Translation: CASSGGVGFGQLSYEQYF.

The table lists this clonotype with many counts. V is TRBV5-1 and J is TRBJ1-4; weak D call: TRBD1 (5 bases). V lost 2 bases to trimming and J lost 10 bases, with 18 bases between them. The CDR3 is 15 residues long. Germline CDR1 reads SGHRS; CDR2 reads YFSETQ. This chain's CDR3 is CASSLGAMKRGKLFF. CDR3 DNA sequence: TGCGCCAGCAGCTTAGGGGCTATGAAGAGAGGAAAACTGTTTTTT.

The genes are TRBV4-3 and TRBJ2-5, with D perhaps being TRBD1 or TRBD2 (5 bases each). The CDR3 covers 14 residues. Germline V lookup: CDR1 LGHNA, CDR2 YSLEER. Trimming took off 0 bases at V and 4 bases at J, with 9 bases between the two ends. The CDR3 coding sequence is TGCGCCAGCAGCCAAGATCTGGGGGTAGAGACCCAGTACTTC. This sequence encodes CASSQDLGVETQYF.

There are a few counts of this clonotype. The chain couples TRBV6-1 to TRBJ2-3, with D perhaps TRBD1 (6 bases). Per the germline V gene, CDR1 is MNHNS and CDR2 is SASEGT. Trimming left V 3 bases short and J 4 bases short, with 11 bases between. The CDR3 length is 14 residues. DNA of the CDR3: TGTGCCAGCAGTGACAGATGGGGGCCAGATACGCAGTATTTT. Translated: CASSDRWGPDTQYF.

This clonotype has a handful of counts. The CDR3 sequence: CASSPQTSGRPIGYNEQFF. DNA for the CDR3: TGTGCCAGCAGCCCCCAGACTAGCGGGAGACCCATCGGGTACAATGAGCAGTTCTTC. The chain employs TRBV11-1 and TRBJ2-1, with TRBD2 matching over 12 bases. Germline CDR1 reads SGHAT; CDR2 reads FQDESV (reference sequence). There are 19 residues in the CDR3. V dropped 5 bases and J dropped 4; count of bases not matched to a gene: 15.

This clonotype was found a few times. The CDR3 loop is CASSQDIGTKTQYF. Written as DNA, the CDR3 is TGCGCCAGCAGCCAAGATATTGGAACGAAGACCCAGTACTTC. The chain uses TRBV4-1 and TRBJ2-5; D remains ambiguous. This CDR3 region has 14 residues. Between the trimmed V and J ends, which lost 0 bases and 6 bases, there was a span of 11 bases. Germline V CDR1 and CDR2: MGHRA, YSYEKL.

This clonotype was seen a handful of times. The gene calls are TRBV6-4 and TRBJ1-2; D gene unclear. Trimming shortened V by 2 bases and J by 4 bases, and 14 bases separated the two germline ends. The CDR3 covers 15 residues. Germline V gives CDR1 MRHNA, CDR2 SNTAGT. DNA of the CDR3: TGTGCCAGCAGTGACCCGGAGGCAGCTATCTATGGCTACACCTTC. Protein product: CASSDPEAAIYGYTF.